A single sample gave rise to the 18 T cell receptor beta chains below, sequenced in a study of Graves' ophthalmopathy and Graves' hyperthyroidism. RNA transcripts yielded amplified TCR beta CDR3 regions. HTBI primers served in a first-round RT-PCR, which a second-round multiplex PCR followed. Each CDR3 protein is one row after TCRdb ran MiXCR on the multiplex PCR reads. The data hold around 660,000 distinct CDR3 sequences, with about two fifths observed a single time. Sequences were obtained from peripheral blood. The origin of the receptors is an adult man with Graves' ophthalmopathy.

This clonotype was seen ten or more times. V gene TRBV5-5 combines with J gene TRBJ1-2; D remains unclear. Trimming left V 2 bases short and J 1 base short, with 9 bases between. The CDR3 spans 14 residues. The germline V gene has CDR1 SGHKS and CDR2 YYEKEE (reference sequence). Here the CDR3 DNA reads TGTGCCAGCAGCTTAGCCGGGCATAACTATGGCTACACCTTC. Translated, it gives CASSLAGHNYGYTF.

This clonotype was recorded many times. This chain's CDR3 is CASSISQMSSYNSPLHF. CDR3 sequence (DNA): TGTGCCAGTAGTATATCGCAGATGAGCTCCTATAATTCACCCCTCCACTTT. This chain joins TRBV19 and TRBJ1-6, with unresolved D. Trimming stripped 2 bases from V and 0 bases from J, with 11 bases between. The CDR3 sequence is 17 residues long. Germline V CDR1 and CDR2: LNHDA, SQIVND (reference sequence). Full variable domain (remainder filled in from reference TRBV19 and TRBJ1-6): DGGITQSPKYLFRKEGQNVTLSCEQNLNHDAMYWYRQDPGQGLRLIYYSQIVNDFQKGDIAEGYSVSREKKESFPLTVTSAQKNPTAFYLCASSISQMSSYNSPLHFGNGTRLTVT.

The gene calls are TRBV20-1 and TRBJ2-5; D might be TRBD2 (6 bases). CDR1 is DFQATT, CDR2 SNEGSKA, per germline (reference sequence). V was cut by 6 bases and J by 4 bases, with 21 bases left in between. CDR3 length equals 15 residues. CDR3 DNA sequence: TGCAGTGCGAGTCCCTTTACTAGCTATGGAGAGACCCAGTACTTC. Encoded protein: CSASPFTSYGETQYF.

This clonotype was found many times. The chain links TRBV25-1 to TRBJ2-2, with TRBD1 identical over 8 bases. CDR1 and CDR2 from the germline V gene are MGHDK and SYGVNS. This CDR3 region has 14 residues. V lost 6 bases to trimming and J lost 7 bases; unmatched junction nucleotides: 7. CDR3 sequence reads: CASRGRGRDGELFF. CDR3 bases: TGTGCCAGCAGGGGCAGGGGGCGCGACGGGGAGCTGTTTTTT. The full variable domain, its missing parts supplied by reference TRBV25-1 and TRBJ2-2, is EADIYQTPRYLVIGTGKKITLECSQTMGHDKMYWYQQDPGMELHLIHYSYGVNSTEKGDLSSESTVSRIRTEHFPLTLESARPSHTSQYLCASRGRGRDGELFFGEGSRLTVL.

This clonotype was seen more than once but under ten times. The V and J genes are TRBV2 and TRBJ1-5, with TRBD1 as a possible D gene (6 bases). The CDR3 has 13 amino acids. Germline values: CDR1 SNHLY, CDR2 FYNNEI. CDR3 bases: TGTGCTAGAGCGAGACAGGGCAATCAGCCCCAGCATTTT. It codes for CARARQGNQPQHF. Full variable domain (rest looked up from reference TRBV2 and TRBJ1-5): EPEVTQTPSHQVTQMGQEVILRCVPISNHLYFYWYRQILGQKVEFLVSFYNNEISEKSEIFDDQFSVERPDGSNFTLKIRSTKLEDSAMYFCARARQGNQPQHFGDGTRLSIL.

This clonotype was counted a few times. The gene calls are TRBV6-2 or TRBV6-3 and TRBJ2-5; the D gene is possibly TRBD1 (5 bases). V was pared by 5 bases and J by 3 bases, with 16 bases between. The CDR3 contains 15 residues. Germline lookup yields CDR1 MNHEY and CDR2 SVGEGT. The CDR3 coding sequence is TGTGCCAGCAGTGGAGCGACAGCTACCGAAGAGACCCAGTACTTC. Its translation: CASSGATATEETQYF.

On this clonotype itself: A much more abundant neighbour one base away suggests this may be a read error. The gene calls are TRBV7-9 and TRBJ1-2, with TRBD1 matching 8 bases. The CDR3 is made up of 14 amino acids. Germline CDR1 is SEHNR and CDR2 is FQNEAQ (reference sequence). The CDR3, as DNA: TGTGCCAGCGGCTTGACGACAGGGGCGTCTGGCTACACCTTC. Its protein is CASGLTTGASGYTF. Looking up the rest from reference TRBV7-9 and TRBJ1-2 gives the full variable domain: DTGVSQNPRHKITKRGQNVTFRCDPISEHNRLYWYRQTLGQGPEFLTYFQNEAQLEKSRLLSDRFSAERPKGSFSTLEIQRTEQGDSAMYLCASGLTTGASGYTFGSGTRLTVV.

This clonotype appeared many times. The V call is TRBV5-1, the J call TRBJ2-7, with D uncertain. Germline CDR1 and CDR2: SGHRS and YFSETQ. The ends were cut back, 5 bases at V and 5 bases at J, with 5 bases in the middle. The CDR3 has 10 residues. CDR3 coding DNA: TGCGCCAGCAGAAGCAACGAGCAGTACTTC. Translation gives CASRSNEQYF. Together with reference TRBV5-1 and TRBJ2-7, the CDR3 gives the full variable domain: KAGVTQTPRYLIKTRGQQVTLSCSPISGHRSVSWYQQTPGQGLQFLFEYFSETQRNKGNFPGRFSGRQFSNSRSEMNVSTLELGDSALYLCASRSNEQYFGPGTRLTVT.

The chain joins TRBV2 to TRBJ1-5; unclear D gene. The germline CDR1 and CDR2 sequences are SNHLY and FYNNEI. V dropped 4 bases and J dropped 4 bases, with 14 bases sitting between them. The CDR3 totals 15 residues. CDR3 sequence reads: CASSARGAENQPQHF. The CDR3 nucleotides read TGTGCCAGCAGTGCTAGAGGTGCGGAAAATCAGCCCCAGCATTTT.

This clonotype has at least ten counts. The chain carries TRBV7-9 and TRBJ1-1; D unclear. The CDR3 is made up of 14 amino acids. Trimming cost V 3 bases and J 0 bases, with 8 bases left between them. The germline CDR1 and CDR2 sequences are SEHNR and FQNEAQ (reference sequence). The CDR3 sequence is CASSFEGMNTEAFF. The CDR3 nucleotides read TGTGCCAGCAGCTTCGAGGGCATGAACACTGAAGCTTTCTTT.

The CDR3 DNA follows: TGCAGCGTTGGGGCGAGTGGGGGGAGCTATGGGGCCAACGTCCTGACTTTC. This sequence encodes CSVGASGGSYGANVLTF. The rearrangement joins TRBV29-1 to TRBJ2-6; D is perhaps TRBD2 (6 bases). The CDR3 is 17 amino acids. Germline CDR1 is SQVTM and CDR2 is ANQGSEA. V was clipped by 4 bases and J by 3 bases, with 19 bases between them.

This clonotype has only a few counts. J is TRBJ1-5 and V is TRBV5-1, with D perhaps TRBD1 (5 bases). V was pared by 4 bases and J by 5 bases, with 16 bases between. Germline V gives CDR1 SGHRS, CDR2 YFSETQ. The CDR3 consists of 15 residues. In nucleotides, the CDR3 is TGCGCCAGCAGCCCCGGCCCCCAGGGTCATCAGCCCCAGCATTTT. This gives the protein CASSPGPQGHQPQHF. The full variable domain, in which reference TRBV5-1 and TRBJ1-5 provide the parts outside the CDR3, is KAGVTQTPRYLIKTRGQQVTLSCSPISGHRSVSWYQQTPGQGLQFLFEYFSETQRNKGNFPGRFSGRQFSNSRSEMNVSTLELGDSALYLCASSPGPQGHQPQHFGDGTRLSIL.

The chain uses TRBV2 and TRBJ2-7; TRBD1 matches 8 bases. CDR1 is SNHLY, CDR2 FYNNEI, per germline. The CDR3 is made up of 13 amino acids. After removal of 7 bases from V and 5 bases from J, the junction contained 7 bases not matched to a gene. CDR3 protein: CASKGQGANEQYF. CDR3 sequence (DNA): TGTGCCAGCAAGGGGCAGGGGGCCAACGAGCAGTACTTC.

In its sample, this clonotype was seen many times. The V and J genes are TRBV19 and TRBJ1-1, with D possibly TRBD1 on 5 matching bases. The CDR3 covers 16 residues. V lost 4 bases and J 1 base, leaving 16 bases between the germline ends. CDR1 LNHDA and CDR2 SQIVND come from the germline V gene (reference sequence). Here the CDR3 DNA reads TGTGCCAGTAGTAGACAATCGTTGGGACGGAACACTGAAGCTTTCTTT. Translating gives CASSRQSLGRNTEAFF. Combining the CDR3 with reference TRBV19 and TRBJ1-1 gives the whole variable domain DGGITQSPKYLFRKEGQNVTLSCEQNLNHDAMYWYRQDPGQGLRLIYYSQIVNDFQKGDIAEGYSVSREKKESFPLTVTSAQKNPTAFYLCASSRQSLGRNTEAFFGQGTRLTVV.

This clonotype was counted at least ten times. This rearrangement joins TRBV29-1 to TRBJ2-2; the match to TRBD2 covers 7 bases. Germline V gives CDR1 SQVTM, CDR2 ANQGSEA. The CDR3 is made up of 15 amino acids. With V trimmed by 6 bases and J by 0 bases, 7 bases remained unmatched. As DNA, the CDR3 is TGCAGCGTCGGAGGACTAGTGTCGAACACCGGGGAGCTGTTTTTT. Its translation: CSVGGLVSNTGELFF.

This clonotype appeared many times. The rearrangement uses TRBV5-1 and TRBJ1-1; 11 bases are shared with TRBD1. J gave up 4 bases and V 6 bases, and 5 bases lay outside the gene matches. The CDR3 has 14 amino acids. Germline V gene data show CDR1 as SGHRS and CDR2 as YFSETQ. CDR3 nucleotides: TGCGCCAGCAAAATGGGGACAGGGGGCACTGAAGCTTTCTTT. Translating it yields CASKMGTGGTEAFF.

About this clonotype: This may be a read error, as it is one base from a much larger clone. The chain has TRBV25-1 and TRBJ2-7; TRBD2 aligns across 11 bases. V shed 6 bases, J shed 2 bases, and the junction held 9 bases outside the gene matches. This CDR3 has 16 amino acids. Germline loops: CDR1 MGHDK, CDR2 SYGVNS. The DNA of the CDR3 is TGTGCCAGCAGCTCGCCCGGGACTAGCGGTCCCTACGAGCAGTACTTC. The encoded protein is CASSSPGTSGPYEQYF.

This clonotype was found many times. The V and J genes are TRBV7-2 and TRBJ2-7, with unresolved D. The CDR3 covers 15 residues. Germline assignment: CDR1 SGHTA and CDR2 FQGNSA. V was trimmed by 0 bases and J by 4 bases, leaving 13 bases between them. CDR3 sequence: CASSLAGQKNYEQYF. CDR3 nucleotide sequence: TGTGCCAGCAGCTTAGCGGGCCAAAAAAATTACGAGCAGTACTTC.